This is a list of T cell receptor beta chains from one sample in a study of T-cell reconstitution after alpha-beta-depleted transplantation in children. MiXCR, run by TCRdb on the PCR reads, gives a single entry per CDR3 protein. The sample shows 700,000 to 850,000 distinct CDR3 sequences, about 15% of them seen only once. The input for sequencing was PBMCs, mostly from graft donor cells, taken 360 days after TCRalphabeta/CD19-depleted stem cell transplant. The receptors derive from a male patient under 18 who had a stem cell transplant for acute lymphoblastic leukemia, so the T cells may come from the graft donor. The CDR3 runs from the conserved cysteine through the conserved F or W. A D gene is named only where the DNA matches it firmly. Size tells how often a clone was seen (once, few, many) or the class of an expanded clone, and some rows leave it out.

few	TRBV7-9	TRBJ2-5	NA	TGTGCCAGCAGCACCGAAGCCGTTAGGGAGACCCAGTACTTC	CASSTEAVRETQYF
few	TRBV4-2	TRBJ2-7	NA	TGTGCCAGCAGCCAAGACGTGATACAGGGTGGTTACGAGCAGTACTTC	CASSQDVIQGGYEQYF
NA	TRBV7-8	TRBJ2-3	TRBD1	TGTGCCAGCAGCTTAGGAGGACAGGGGAAGACAGATACGCAGTATTTT	CASSLGGQGKTDTQYF
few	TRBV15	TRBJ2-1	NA	TGTGCCACCAGCAGCCGACTAGTTTCCGGCTACAATGAGCAGTTCTTC	CATSSRLVSGYNEQFF
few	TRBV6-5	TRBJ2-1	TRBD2	TGTGCCAGCAGTTACCCCACTAGCGGCCGATTTACCGAGCAGTTCTTC	CASSYPTSGRFTEQFF
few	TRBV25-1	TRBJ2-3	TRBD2	TGTGCCAGCAGGCAGCTGGGAGCGGGAGAAGGAGATACGCAGTATTTT	CASRQLGAGEGDTQYF
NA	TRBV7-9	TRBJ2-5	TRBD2	TGTGCCAGCAGCTTCACCTTAGCGGGAGGGGCCCAAGAGACCCAGTACTTC	CASSFTLAGGAQETQYF
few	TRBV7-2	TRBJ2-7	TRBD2	TGTGCCAGCAGCTATCGAGCGGGAGGGCCTCACTTC	CASSYRAGGPHF
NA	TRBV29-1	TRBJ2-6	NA	TGCAGCGTTGATTTGGGGGGCGTTCCTGGGGCCAACGTCCTGACTTTC	CSVDLGGVPGANVLTF
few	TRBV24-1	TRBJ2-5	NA	TGTGCCACCAGTGATTCGCAGGGTCCCCCGACCCAGTACTTC	CATSDSQGPPTQYF
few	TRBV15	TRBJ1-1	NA	TGTGCCACCCGAACCGGTCTGCAGGGCCTTATGAACACTGAAGCTTTCTTT	CATRTGLQGLMNTEAFF
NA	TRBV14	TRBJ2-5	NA	TGTGCCAGCAGCCATTGGGGGTGGGAGACCCAGTACTTC	CASSHWGWETQYF
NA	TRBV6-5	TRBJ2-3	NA	TGTGCCAGCAGTTCTGGGACTTCTATTCGCGCAGATACGCAGTATTTT	CASSSGTSIRADTQYF
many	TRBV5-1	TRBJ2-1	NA	TGCGCCAGCACTGGGAGGAGCTCCTACAATGAGCAGTTCTTC	CASTGRSSYNEQFF
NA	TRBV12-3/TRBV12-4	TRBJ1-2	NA	TGTGCCAGCAGTTTAGGCGCCCCCACCTCGTTGGGTAACTATGGCTACACCTTC	CASSLGAPTSLGNYGYTF
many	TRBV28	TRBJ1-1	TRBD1	TGTGCCAGCAGTTTAGACAGGGTGAACACTGAAGCTTTCTTT	CASSLDRVNTEAFF